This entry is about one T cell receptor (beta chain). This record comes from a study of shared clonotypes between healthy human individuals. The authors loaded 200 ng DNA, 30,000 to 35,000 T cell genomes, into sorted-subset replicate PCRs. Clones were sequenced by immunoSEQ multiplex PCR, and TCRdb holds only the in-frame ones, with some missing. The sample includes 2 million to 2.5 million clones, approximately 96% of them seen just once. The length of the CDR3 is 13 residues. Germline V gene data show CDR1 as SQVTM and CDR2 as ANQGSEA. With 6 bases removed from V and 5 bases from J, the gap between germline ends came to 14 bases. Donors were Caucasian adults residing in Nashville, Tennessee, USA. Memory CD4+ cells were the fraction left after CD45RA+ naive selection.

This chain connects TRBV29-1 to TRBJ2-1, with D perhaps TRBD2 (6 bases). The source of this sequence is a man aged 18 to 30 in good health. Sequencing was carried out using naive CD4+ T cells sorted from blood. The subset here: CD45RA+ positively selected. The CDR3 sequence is CSVPRGLHNEQFF. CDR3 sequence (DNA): TGCAGCGTGCCCCGGGGACTCCACAATGAGCAGTTCTTC.